This record covers a single TCR beta chain. Which antigen it targets is not known. Base qualities are not recorded, but no much larger clone differs from it by a single base. The same CDR3 arises from other DNA sequences in this sample as well. TCRbeta CDR3 regions were amplified from genomic DNA using the immunoSEQ Assay, a bias-controlled multiplex PCR. The source study handled its data this way. Within the assay, amplification of reference gene primers was used to estimate how many nucleated cells each sample contained. To quantify the absolute abundance of each unique TCRbeta CDR3 rearrangement, sequence reads were collapsed and filtered. For each sample, productive Simpson clonality was calculated by taking the square root of Simpson's diversity index across productive rearrangements. As stored in TCRdb, this immuneACCESS dataset retains in-frame rearrangements with V and J assigned. A fraction of the clones does not appear; measured against another copy, unresolved V genes explain less than half of the discrepancy, and the remainder lacks a known reason. V, J and clone size derive from that table, while D and trimming were established from the DNA sequence. The sample table records over 110,000 clones; roughly 79% of these occur just once. Around 2.1% of the sample goes to the ten largest clones.

Trimming takes 2 bases from V and 1 base from J, and the germline ends sit 8 bases apart. Sequences LNHDA (CDR1) and SQIVND (CDR2) are obtained from the germline V gene (reference sequence). There are 14 amino acids in the CDR3, from cysteine to phenylalanine inclusive. This entry keeps only the CDR3 DNA: 42 bases, framed from base 1. This entry belongs to a study of blood T cell repertoires in COVID-19 (dated by TCRdb to the early 2020s). Notes on the research overall: Samples from collaborators originated in the United States, Italy and Spain and spanned both the acute and convalescent phases of COVID-19. The material from the prospective study consisted of cDNA or gDNA derived from T cells, B-cell-depleted T cells, or PBMCs. The dataset comprised deeply sampled blood TCRbeta repertoires from subjects exposed to, actively infected with, or recovered from COVID-19. The repertoires were made available in a free public database intended to serve as a resource for research on the immune response to SARS-CoV-2. Samples came from the ongoing ImmuneRACE study (first 160 participants) plus 1,254 subjects from 6 global collaborators. A de-identified subject ID, COVID-19 status, age in years and sex were almost always included in the sample metadata. Where available, HLA class I and class II types were taken from metadata supplied by the sample provider and were not determined by assay-based typing.

The collaborating institutions used their own protocols to collect whole blood in K2EDTA tubes. For TCRbeta analysis, collaborators shipped samples as frozen whole blood, isolated PBMCs, or DNA extracted from either of those sample types. Results and caveats for the whole study, not just this receptor: The amount of clinical and demographic metadata varied by source and participant and was provided uncurated.

The sequenced sample was peripheral blood. The chain was built from TRBV19 and TRBJ1-1, and perhaps TRBD1 as D gene, on 5 matching bases. The sequence was obtained from a woman aged 55-75 years with acute or convalescent COVID-19. The bases read TGTGCCAGTAGTATACGGGGGGGGAACACTGAAGCTTTCTTT. It encodes CASSIRGGNTEAFF.